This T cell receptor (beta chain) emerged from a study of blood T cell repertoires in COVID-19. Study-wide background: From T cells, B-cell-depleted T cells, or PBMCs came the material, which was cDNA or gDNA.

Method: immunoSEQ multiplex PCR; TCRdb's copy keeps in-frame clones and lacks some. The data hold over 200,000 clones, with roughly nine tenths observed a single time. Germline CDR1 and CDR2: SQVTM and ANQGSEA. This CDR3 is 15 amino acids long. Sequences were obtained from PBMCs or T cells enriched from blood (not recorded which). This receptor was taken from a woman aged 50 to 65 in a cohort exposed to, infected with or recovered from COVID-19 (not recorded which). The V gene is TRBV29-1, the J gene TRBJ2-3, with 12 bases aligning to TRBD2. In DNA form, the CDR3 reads TGCACCTGTGTGACTAGCGGGGGACGCACAGATACGCAGTATTTT. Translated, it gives CTCVTSGGRTDTQYF.